This TCR beta chain stems from a study of a mutant IDH1 vaccine in newly diagnosed glioma. Across the whole study: Beforehand, treatment had been radiotherapy, temozolomide, or both; the majority received both. Study results and caveats: It was 85% to 95% of patients that developed vaccine-induced immune responses. It seemed that pseudoprogression was not linked to changes in the top peripheral T cell clonotypes.

The time point is: baseline, week 1 (first vaccination visit). Treatment: pre-vaccination baseline after standard-of-care therapy. Data came from immunoSEQ multiplex PCR; TCRdb stores just in-frame clones and leaves some out. Among some 90,000 clones, approximately 80% were seen once, and the ten largest hold about 5.1%. A remark on this clone: The antigen is undetermined. One end of the junction fails to match germline, which may point to a read error.

CDR1 LNHDA and CDR2 SQIVND come from the germline V gene (reference sequence). The length of the CDR3 is 13 residues. The chain joins TRBV19 to TRBJ2-5; no clear D. The sequence was obtained from a man aged 40-49 years with glioma. Some clones in this sample may be carry-over from other donors' samples. Sequencing used PBMCs, obtained from a glioma patient treated with radiotherapy, temozolomide or both. The DNA of the CDR3 is TGTGCCAGTAGTCTCGCCAACCAAGGGACCCAGTACTTC. This gives the protein CASSLANQGTQYF.